These T cell receptor beta chains were read from a single sample in a study of T cells in Graves' hyperthyroidism and ophthalmopathy. TCRdb re-analysed the multiplex PCR reads in MiXCR, keeping a single row per CDR3 protein. The data hold about 740,000 distinct CDR3 sequences, with 11% to 15% observed a single time. Sample: blood. These receptors originate from a woman between 18 and 29 years old with Graves' hyperthyroidism. CDR3s include the opening cysteine and the closing phenylalanine or tryptophan. The D gene is left open where the match is weak. Not every row has a clone size; where given, it reads once, few, many or a size class.

-,few,TRBV27,TRBJ1-6,TGTGCCAGCCGCGGATCCCCGCCTCGGGGATATAATTCACCCCTCCACTTT,CASRGSPPRGYNSPLHF
TRBD2,few,TRBV12-3/TRBV12-4,TRBJ2-1,TGTGCCAGCAGTTCACTAGCGGGAGGAAGAGATGAGCAGTTCTTC,CASSSLAGGRDEQFF
-,-,TRBV5-6,TRBJ2-3,TGTGCCAGCAGCTTGGTTGGTAGCGTTAGCACAGATACGCAGTATTTT,CASSLVGSVSTDTQYF
TRBD2,many,TRBV27,TRBJ2-1,TGTGCCACCCAAGGACTAGCGGGAGTAAGTGAGCAGTTCTTC,CATQGLAGVSEQFF
-,many,TRBV6-1,TRBJ1-4,TGTGCCAGCAGTTTGAGACAGACTAATGAAAAACTGTTTTTT,CASSLRQTNEKLFF
-,once,TRBV29-1,TRBJ2-1,TGCAGCGGCTCGACAGGCTACAATGAGCAGTTCTTC,CSGSTGYNEQFF
TRBD1,many,TRBV30,TRBJ2-3,TGTGCCTGTCTAAAAGGACAGGGGGGCACAGATACGCAGTATTTT,CACLKGQGGTDTQYF
-,few,TRBV20-1,TRBJ2-7,TGCAGTGCTAGAAAGGCAGGGAGCAACTACGAGCAGTACTTC,CSARKAGSNYEQYF
-,many,TRBV6-6,TRBJ2-1,TGTGCCAGCAGTTACGGCGCGAGCTCCTACAATGAGCAGTTCTTC,CASSYGASSYNEQFF
-,-,TRBV4-3,TRBJ1-5,TGCGCCAGCAGCCAACTAGGTGCTCAGCCCCAGCATTTT,CASSQLGAQPQHF
-,-,TRBV7-9,TRBJ2-1,TGTGCCAGCAGCCCACGGGAGAATGAGCAGTTCTTC,CASSPRENEQFF
TRBD1,many,TRBV20-1,TRBJ2-7,TGCAGTGCTAGAGATTTCACGGGACAGGCTATTTACGAGCAGTACTTC,CSARDFTGQAIYEQYF
TRBD1,many,TRBV6-1,TRBJ1-1,TGTGCCAGCCCGGAACAGGGGAGTCTTGGCGGAACTGAAGCTTTCTTT,CASPEQGSLGGTEAFF
TRBD2,many,TRBV2,TRBJ2-1,TGTGCCAGCCGGGGGGACTACAATGAGCAGTTCTTC,CASRGDYNEQFF
TRBD2,few,TRBV7-9,TRBJ2-1,TGTGCCAGCAGCTTAGAGGCTAGCGGGGGAAATGAGCAGTTCTTC,CASSLEASGGNEQFF
-,many,TRBV18,TRBJ2-5,TGTGCCAGCTCACCCAGGTCGGAGGAGACCCAGTACTTC,CASSPRSEETQYF
-,-,TRBV2,TRBJ2-1,TGTGCCAGCAGTGAACTGGGCTGCAATGAGCAGTTCTTC,CASSELGCNEQFF
TRBD2,-,TRBV3-1,TRBJ2-2,TGTGCCAGCAGCCGACGACTAGCGGATACCGGGGAGCTGTTTTTT,CASSRRLADTGELFF
TRBD2,-,TRBV11-2,TRBJ2-1,TGTGCCAGCAGCTTAGTGGGTAGCGGGAGGAAGGAGGAGCAGTTCTTC,CASSLVGSGRKEEQFF
TRBD2,-,TRBV19,TRBJ2-2,TGTGCCAGTAGTATATGGCGGCGGGAGGGCCGGAGAACCGGGGAGCTGTTTTTT,CASSIWRREGRRTGELFF
TRBD2,many,TRBV20-1,TRBJ2-3,TGCAGTGCCGGAACTGAGGGCGGGAGAGGTGGAGATACGCAGTATTTT,CSAGTEGGRGGDTQYF
-,few,TRBV6-1,TRBJ2-2,TGTGCCAGCAGTCCCGGTTCGATTGTCACCGGGGAGCTGTTTTTT,CASSPGSIVTGELFF
-,many,TRBV28,TRBJ1-6,TGTGCCGGGAGCTCCTATAATTCACCCCTCCACTTT,CAGSSYNSPLHF
-,many,TRBV30,TRBJ1-1,TGTGCCTGGAATGCCCCCAATTTGAGGAACACTGAAGCTTTCTTT,CAWNAPNLRNTEAFF
TRBD2,few,TRBV28,TRBJ2-7,TGTGCCAGCAGCCAGACGGGAGGACTAGCGGAAGATCCCTACGAGCAGTACTTC,CASSQTGGLAEDPYEQYF
-,few,TRBV6-1,TRBJ2-1,TGTGCCAGCAGTGAAACAGGGTCCTTACTCAATGAGCAGTTCTTC,CASSETGSLLNEQFF
-,-,TRBV6-1,TRBJ1-2,TGTGCCAGCACCCGGGAGGGGCGTCAGAACTATGGCTACACCTTC,CASTREGRQNYGYTF
-,few,TRBV11-2,TRBJ2-6,TGTGCCAGCAGCCTCCTGTTTTCCCCCCTCTCTGGGGCCAACGTCCTGACTTTC,CASSLLFSPLSGANVLTF
-,few,TRBV20-1,TRBJ1-3,TGCAGTGCTAGAGATCTCGGGAGGAGAAACACCATATATTTT,CSARDLGRRNTIYF
TRBD1,many,TRBV11-2,TRBJ2-7,TGTGCCAGCGACCAAGCAGGACAGGGCTACGAGCAGTACTTC,CASDQAGQGYEQYF
TRBD2,many,TRBV28,TRBJ2-2,TGTGCCAGCAGGCTGACTAGCGGGGGGAACACCGGGGAGCTGTTTTTT,CASRLTSGGNTGELFF
-,few,TRBV27,TRBJ1-6,TGTGCCAGCGCCTCTAGCTCCTATAATTCACCCCTCCACTTT,CASASSSYNSPLHF
TRBD2,many,TRBV18,TRBJ2-5,TGTGCCAGCTCACCCGGCGGGAGCGGAGAGACCCAGTACTTC,CASSPGGSGETQYF
-,-,TRBV3-1,TRBJ2-6,TGTGCCAGCAGCCGCGGCTGGGTGGACGGCAACGTCCTGACTTTC,CASSRGWVDGNVLTF
-,many,TRBV7-2,TRBJ1-5,TGTGCCAGCAGCTATTACCGGGACTCAAGCAATCAGCCCCAGCATTTT,CASSYYRDSSNQPQHF
TRBD2,-,TRBV29-1,TRBJ2-1,TGCAGCGTTGAAGATTTTAGCGGGAGGGCTGGATACAATGAGCAGTTCTTC,CSVEDFSGRAGYNEQFF
-,few,TRBV2,TRBJ1-6,TGTGCCAGCATCGCGGAAGGTTGGAATTCACCCCTCCACTTT,CASIAEGWNSPLHF
-,-,TRBV12-3/TRBV12-4,TRBJ2-2,TGTGCCAGCAACCTCGGAGGGGCCACCGGGGAGCTGTTTTTT,CASNLGGATGELFF
-,many,TRBV7-9,TRBJ2-1,TGTGCCAGCAGCCTGGACAGCGTCAATGAGCAGTTCTTC,CASSLDSVNEQFF
-,-,TRBV20-1,TRBJ2-2,TGCAGTGCTAGGGGCAGGAGACAGAACACCGGGGAGCTGCTTTTT,CSARGRRQNTGELLF
-,-,TRBV6-5,TRBJ2-3,TGTGCCAGCAGGTACGACGGGGTTAGTAGCACGCAGTATTTT,CASRYDGVSSTQYF
-,-,TRBV30,TRBJ2-3,TGTGCCTGGGGGGCGGCTAGCACAAAGTCAGATACGCAGTATTTT,CAWGAASTKSDTQYF
-,few,TRBV4-2,TRBJ1-5,TGTGCCAGCAGCCAAGACCAGGCAAATTTTAGCAATCAGCCCCAGCATTTT,CASSQDQANFSNQPQHF
TRBD1,-,TRBV28,TRBJ1-2,TGTGCCAGCATACAGGGGAATTCGAACTATGGCTACACCTTC,CASIQGNSNYGYTF
-,many,TRBV20-1,TRBJ1-1,TGCAGTGCTAGCGTGGGGCGGACTGAAGCTTTCTTT,CSASVGRTEAFF
-,few,TRBV7-8,TRBJ2-3,TGTGCCAGCAGCTTAGTCCCCTCGGGCAGACTCACTAGCACAGATACGCAGTATTTT,CASSLVPSGRLTSTDTQYF
TRBD2,few,TRBV7-8,TRBJ2-2,TGTGCCAGCAGCCAACGAGCGGGGGTGAACACCGGGGAGCTGTTTTTT,CASSQRAGVNTGELFF
-,-,TRBV4-2,TRBJ2-2,TGTGCCAGCAGCCAAGATCAGTGGGGGTCCGGGGAGCTGTTTTTT,CASSQDQWGSGELFF
-,-,TRBV4-3,TRBJ1-4,TGCGCCAGCAGCGACGAGGGGGCAACTAATGAAAAACTGTTTTTT,CASSDEGATNEKLFF
TRBD1,few,TRBV5-4,TRBJ2-5,TGTGCCAGCAGGGCACAGGGGCCTGGGGAGACCCAGTACTTC,CASRAQGPGETQYF
-,-,TRBV12-3/TRBV12-4,TRBJ2-4,TGTGCCAGCAGTTTGCTGAAAAACATTCAGTACTTC,CASSLLKNIQYF
TRBD2,-,TRBV29-1,TRBJ2-2,TGCAGCGTTGAACCCAGCGGGAGACCCACCGGGGAGCTGTTTTTT,CSVEPSGRPTGELFF
TRBD1,few,TRBV12-3/TRBV12-4,TRBJ1-4,TGTGCCAGCAGGGACAGGGCTAATGAAAAACTGTTTTTT,CASRDRANEKLFF
-,few,TRBV9,TRBJ1-2,TGTGCCAGCAGCGTAGCGGAAATTGGCGGCTACACCTTC,CASSVAEIGGYTF
-,many,TRBV6-2/TRBV6-3,TRBJ2-2,TGTGCCAGCAGTTCGTCCCGAAACACCGGGGAGCTGTTTTTT,CASSSSRNTGELFF
TRBD1,many,TRBV6-1,TRBJ2-3,TGTGCCAGCAGTGACCTCAGGACAGGGGGCAACTACTTAAGACCAATTATCACAGATACGCAGTATTTT,CASSDLRTGGNYLRPIITDTQYF
-,few,TRBV9,TRBJ2-1,TGTGCCAGCAGCGTAGTAAGGCAAGCGGGTGGAGACAATGAGCAGTTCTTC,CASSVVRQAGGDNEQFF